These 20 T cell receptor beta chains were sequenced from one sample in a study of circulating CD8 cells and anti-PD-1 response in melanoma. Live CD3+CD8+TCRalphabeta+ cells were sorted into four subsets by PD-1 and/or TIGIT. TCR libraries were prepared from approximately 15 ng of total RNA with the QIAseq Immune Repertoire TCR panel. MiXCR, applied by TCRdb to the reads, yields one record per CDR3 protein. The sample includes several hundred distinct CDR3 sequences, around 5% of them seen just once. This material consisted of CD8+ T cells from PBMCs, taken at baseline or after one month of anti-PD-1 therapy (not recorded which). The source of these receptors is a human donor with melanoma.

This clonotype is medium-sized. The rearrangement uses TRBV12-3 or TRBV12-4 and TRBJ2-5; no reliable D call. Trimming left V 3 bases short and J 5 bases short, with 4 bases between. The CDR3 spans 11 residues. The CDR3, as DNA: TGTGCCAGCAGTTTGCGGGAGACCCAGTACTTC. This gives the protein CASSLRETQYF.

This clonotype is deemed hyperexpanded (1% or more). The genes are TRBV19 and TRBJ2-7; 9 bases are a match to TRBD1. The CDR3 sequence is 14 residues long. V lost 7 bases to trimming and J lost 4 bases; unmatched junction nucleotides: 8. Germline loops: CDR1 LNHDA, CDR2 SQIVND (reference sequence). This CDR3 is CASTPTGGIYEQYF. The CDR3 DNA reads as TGTGCCAGTACTCCGACAGGGGGAATATACGAGCAGTACTTC.

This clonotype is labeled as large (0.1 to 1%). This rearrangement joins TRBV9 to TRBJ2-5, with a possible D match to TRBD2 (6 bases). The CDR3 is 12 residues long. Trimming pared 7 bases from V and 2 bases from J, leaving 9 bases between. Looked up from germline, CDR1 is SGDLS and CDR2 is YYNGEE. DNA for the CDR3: TGTGCCAGCGTTCGGGAGCAAGAGACCCAGTACTTC. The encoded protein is CASVREQETQYF.

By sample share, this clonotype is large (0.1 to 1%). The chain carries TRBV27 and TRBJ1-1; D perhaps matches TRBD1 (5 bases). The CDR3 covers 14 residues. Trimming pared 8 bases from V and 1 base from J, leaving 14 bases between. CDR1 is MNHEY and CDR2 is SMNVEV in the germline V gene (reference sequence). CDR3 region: CASGALDENTEAFF. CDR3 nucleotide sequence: TGTGCCAGCGGGGCCCTAGACGAGAACACTGAAGCTTTCTTT.

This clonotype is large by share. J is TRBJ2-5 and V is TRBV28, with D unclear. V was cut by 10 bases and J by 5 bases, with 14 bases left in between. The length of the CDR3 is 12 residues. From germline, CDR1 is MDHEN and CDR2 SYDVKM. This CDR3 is CATLKEDETQYF. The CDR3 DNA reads TGTGCCACCCTAAAAGAGGATGAGACCCAGTACTTC.

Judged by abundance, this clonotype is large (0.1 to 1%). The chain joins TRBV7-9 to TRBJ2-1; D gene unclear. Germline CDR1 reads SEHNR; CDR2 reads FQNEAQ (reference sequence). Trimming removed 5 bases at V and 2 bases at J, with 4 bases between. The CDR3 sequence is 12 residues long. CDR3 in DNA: TGTGCCAGCAGCACAGCCTACAATGAGCAGTTCTTC. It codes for CASSTAYNEQFF. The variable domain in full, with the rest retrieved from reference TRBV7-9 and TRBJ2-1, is DTGVSQNPRHKITKRGQNVTFRCDPISEHNRLYWYRQTLGQGPEFLTYFQNEAQLEKSRLLSDRFSAERPKGSFSTLEIQRTEQGDSAMYLCASSTAYNEQFFGPGTRLTVL.

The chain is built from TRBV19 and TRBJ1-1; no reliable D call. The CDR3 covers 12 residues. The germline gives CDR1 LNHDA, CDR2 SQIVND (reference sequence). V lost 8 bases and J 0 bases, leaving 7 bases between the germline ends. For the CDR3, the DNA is TGTGCCAGTCTCGGGCTGAACACTGAAGCTTTCTTT. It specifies CASLGLNTEAFF.

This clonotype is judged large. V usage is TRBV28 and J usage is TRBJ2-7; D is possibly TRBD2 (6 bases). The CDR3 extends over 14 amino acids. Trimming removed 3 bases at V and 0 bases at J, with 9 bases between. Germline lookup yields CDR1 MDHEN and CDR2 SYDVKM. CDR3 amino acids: CASSLPGSSYEQYF. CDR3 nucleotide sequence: TGTGCCAGCAGTTTGCCCGGGAGCTCCTACGAGCAGTACTTC.

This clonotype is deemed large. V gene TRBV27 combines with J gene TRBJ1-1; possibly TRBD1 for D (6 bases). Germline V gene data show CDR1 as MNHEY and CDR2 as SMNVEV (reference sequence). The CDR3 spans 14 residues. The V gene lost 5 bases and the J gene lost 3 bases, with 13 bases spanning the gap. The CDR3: CASSPRGADTEAFF. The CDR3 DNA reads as TGTGCCAGCAGTCCTCGGGGGGCGGACACTGAAGCTTTCTTT.

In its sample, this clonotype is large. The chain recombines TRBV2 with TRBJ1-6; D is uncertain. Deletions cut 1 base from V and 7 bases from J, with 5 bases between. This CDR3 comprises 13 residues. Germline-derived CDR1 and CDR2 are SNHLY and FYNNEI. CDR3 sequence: CASSEDGNSPLHF. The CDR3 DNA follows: TGTGCCAGCAGTGAAGACGGAAATTCACCCCTCCACTTT.

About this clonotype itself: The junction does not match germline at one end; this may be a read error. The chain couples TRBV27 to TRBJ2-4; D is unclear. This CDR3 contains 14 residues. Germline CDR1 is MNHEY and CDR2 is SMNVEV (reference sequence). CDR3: CASSYLEKRNIQCF. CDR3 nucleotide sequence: TGTGCCAGCAGCTACCTAGAGAAGAGAAACATTCAGTGCTTC.

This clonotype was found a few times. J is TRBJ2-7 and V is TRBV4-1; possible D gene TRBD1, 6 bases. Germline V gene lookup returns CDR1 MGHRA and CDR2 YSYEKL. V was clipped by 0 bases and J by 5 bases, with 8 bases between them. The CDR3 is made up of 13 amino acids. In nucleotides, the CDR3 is TGCGCCAGCAGCCAAGAGAGGGGGAACGAGCAGTACTTC. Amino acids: CASSQERGNEQYF.

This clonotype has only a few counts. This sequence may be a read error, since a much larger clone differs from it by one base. This chain's CDR3 is CASSVVLHTGTQYF. For the CDR3, the DNA is TGTGCCAGCAGCGTAGTCTTACACACAGGTACGCAGTATTTT. V usage is TRBV28 and J usage is TRBJ2-3; tentative D call: TRBD1 (5 bases). CDR1 is MDHEN, CDR2 SYDVKM, per germline. There are 14 residues in the CDR3.

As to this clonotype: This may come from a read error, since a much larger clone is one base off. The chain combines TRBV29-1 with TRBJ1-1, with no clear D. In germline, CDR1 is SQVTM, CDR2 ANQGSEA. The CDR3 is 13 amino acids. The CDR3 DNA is TGCAGCGTTGAAGAAGACCCGGGCACTGAAGCTCTCTTT. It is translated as CSVEEDPGTEALF. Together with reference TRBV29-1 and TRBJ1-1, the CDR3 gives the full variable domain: SAVISQKPSRDICQRGTSLTIQCQVDSQVTMMFWYRQQPGQSLTLIATANQGSEATYESGFVIDKFPISRPNLTFSTLTVSNMSPEDSSIYLCSVEEDPGTEALFGQGTRLTVV.

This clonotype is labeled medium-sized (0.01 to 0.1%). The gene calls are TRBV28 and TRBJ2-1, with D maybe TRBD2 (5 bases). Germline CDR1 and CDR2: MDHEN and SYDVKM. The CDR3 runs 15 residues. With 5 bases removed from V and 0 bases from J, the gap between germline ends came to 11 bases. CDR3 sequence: CASSRGESSYNEQFF. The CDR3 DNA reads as TGTGCCAGCAGTCGGGGTGAAAGCTCCTACAATGAGCAGTTCTTC. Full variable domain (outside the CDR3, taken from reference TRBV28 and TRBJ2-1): DVKVTQSSRYLVKRTGEKVFLECVQDMDHENMFWYRQDPGLGLRLIYFSYDVKMKEKGDIPEGYSVSREKKERFSLILESASTNQTSMYLCASSRGESSYNEQFFGPGTRLTVL.

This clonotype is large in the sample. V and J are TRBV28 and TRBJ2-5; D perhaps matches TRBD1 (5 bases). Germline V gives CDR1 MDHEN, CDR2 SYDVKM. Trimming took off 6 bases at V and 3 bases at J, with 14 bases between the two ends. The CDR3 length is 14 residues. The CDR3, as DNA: TGTGCCAGCAGGCTTACAGGAATCAAAGAGACCCAGTACTTC. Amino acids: CASRLTGIKETQYF.

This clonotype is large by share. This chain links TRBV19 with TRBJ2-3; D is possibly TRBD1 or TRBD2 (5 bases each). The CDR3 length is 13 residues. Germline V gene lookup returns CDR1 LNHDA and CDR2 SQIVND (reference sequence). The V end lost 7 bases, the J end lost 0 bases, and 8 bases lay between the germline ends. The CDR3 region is CASTWDSTDTQYF. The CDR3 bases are TGTGCCAGTACCTGGGACAGCACAGATACGCAGTATTTT. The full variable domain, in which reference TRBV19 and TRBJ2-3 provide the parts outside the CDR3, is DGGITQSPKYLFRKEGQNVTLSCEQNLNHDAMYWYRQDPGQGLRLIYYSQIVNDFQKGDIAEGYSVSREKKESFPLTVTSAQKNPTAFYLCASTWDSTDTQYFGPGTRLTVL.

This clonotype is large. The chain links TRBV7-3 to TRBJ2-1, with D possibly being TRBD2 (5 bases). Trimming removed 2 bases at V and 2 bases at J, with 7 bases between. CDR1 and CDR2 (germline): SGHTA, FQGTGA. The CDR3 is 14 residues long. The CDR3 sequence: CASSLAGPYNEQFF. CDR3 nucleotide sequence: TGTGCCAGCAGCTTAGCGGGTCCCTACAATGAGCAGTTCTTC. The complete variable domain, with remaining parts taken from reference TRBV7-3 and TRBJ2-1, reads GAGVSQTPSNKVTEKGKYVELRCDPISGHTALYWYRQSLGQGPEFLIYFQGTGAADDSGLPNDRFFAVRPEGSVSTLKIQRTERGDSAVYLCASSLAGPYNEQFFGPGTRLTVL.

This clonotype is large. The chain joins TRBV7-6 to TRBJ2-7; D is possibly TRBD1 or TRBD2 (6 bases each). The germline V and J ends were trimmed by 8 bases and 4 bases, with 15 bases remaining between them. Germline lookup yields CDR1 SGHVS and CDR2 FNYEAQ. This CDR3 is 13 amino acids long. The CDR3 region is CASGVAGTYEQYF. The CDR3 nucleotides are TGTGCCAGCGGTGTTGCGGGGACATACGAGCAGTACTTC.

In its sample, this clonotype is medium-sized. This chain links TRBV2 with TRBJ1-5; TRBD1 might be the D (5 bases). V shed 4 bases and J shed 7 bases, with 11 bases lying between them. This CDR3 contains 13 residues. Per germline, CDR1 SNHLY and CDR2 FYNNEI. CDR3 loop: CASSGGEGQPQHF. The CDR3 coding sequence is TGTGCCAGCAGTGGGGGGGAAGGGCAGCCCCAGCATTTT.